This TCR beta chain stems from a study of blood T cell repertoires in COVID-19. On the study more broadly: From the United States, Italy and Spain came samples of acute and convalescent COVID-19.

Sequencing used immunoSEQ multiplex PCR; TCRdb keeps in-frame clones, though not all of them. The sample has around 270,000 clones, 80% to 90% seen once. This clone was seen just once. The CDR3 runs 17 residues. V lost 3 bases and J lost 4; bases outside the gene matches: 11. Germline V lookup: CDR1 MGHRA, CDR2 YSYEKL. The sequenced sample consisted of peripheral blood. The J gene is TRBJ2-7, the V gene TRBV4-1, with 11 bases aligning to TRBD2. This TCR derives from a man in his forties with acute or convalescent COVID-19. CDR3: CASSHGSAGLAGYEQYF. As DNA, the CDR3 is TGCGCCAGCAGCCACGGGTCAGCTGGACTAGCGGGTTACGAGCAGTACTTC.